This T cell receptor (beta chain) was sequenced during a study of cytomegalovirus exposure and HLA in healthy donors. Study-level findings and limits: Most TCR sequences showed up rarely, but some public TCRs showed up in many donors. Apparent HLA restriction characterized most CMV-associated TCR beta chains in a later analysis. The listing of 160 or so TCR beta chains classed them as cytomegalovirus-associated. Among donors in an Asian-associated ancestry cluster, a later analysis reportedly found fewer N-insertions than the roughly 650-donor mean.

V was pared by 6 bases and J by 7 bases, with 6 bases of the junction left unmatched. The CDR3 runs 15 residues. CDR1 SGHVS and CDR2 FNYEAQ come from the germline V gene. This clone was seen more than once but under ten times. Its antigen is currently unknown. The PCR employed 60 Vbeta primers together with 13 Jbeta primers. Clones were sequenced by immunoSEQ multiplex PCR, and TCRdb holds only the in-frame ones, with some missing. Among 200,000 or so clones, around 80% were seen once, and the ten largest hold about 14%. The rearrangement uses TRBV7-6 and TRBJ1-6; the match to TRBD1 covers 10 bases. Material for sequencing was PBMCs. This receptor was identified in a man aged 40-49 years in good health and CMV-seronegative. The CDR3 loop reads CASRIGTGVNSPLHF. The CDR3 DNA follows: TGTGCCAGCAGGATCGGGACAGGGGTAAATTCACCCCTCCACTTT.